The T cell receptor beta chain described here comes from a study of OX40 agonist ivuxolimab in advanced cancers. Overall study context: A diagnosis of hepatocellular carcinoma, melanoma, renal cell or head and neck cancer was present in dose-escalation patients. Of mixed ages from about 20 to 90 and averaging 60 years, the group was roughly 85% male. Findings and limits, study-wide: No determination was made of the antigen specificity of the expanded peripheral T cells.

Libraries were prepared by immunoSEQ multiplex PCR; TCRdb keeps only in-frame clonotypes and omits some of them. The repertoire holds tens of thousands of clones, 89% seen once, with under 0.4% in the top ten. To note about this clone: The antigen is undetermined.

The germline V gene encodes CDR1 MNHNS and CDR2 SASEGT. V lost 6 bases and J lost 3, with 12 bases in between. The CDR3 extends over 13 amino acids. The sequence came from an adult with an advanced solid tumor such as melanoma, head and neck, liver or kidney cancer. The genes are TRBV6-1 and TRBJ2-7; D may be TRBD1 (6 bases). The sample consisted of CD4+ or CD8+ T cells sorted from blood, taken in a trial of the OX40 agonist ivuxolimab. DNA for the CDR3: TGTGCCAGCAGCCAGGACAGAAACTACGAGCAGTACTTC. As protein: CASSQDRNYEQYF.